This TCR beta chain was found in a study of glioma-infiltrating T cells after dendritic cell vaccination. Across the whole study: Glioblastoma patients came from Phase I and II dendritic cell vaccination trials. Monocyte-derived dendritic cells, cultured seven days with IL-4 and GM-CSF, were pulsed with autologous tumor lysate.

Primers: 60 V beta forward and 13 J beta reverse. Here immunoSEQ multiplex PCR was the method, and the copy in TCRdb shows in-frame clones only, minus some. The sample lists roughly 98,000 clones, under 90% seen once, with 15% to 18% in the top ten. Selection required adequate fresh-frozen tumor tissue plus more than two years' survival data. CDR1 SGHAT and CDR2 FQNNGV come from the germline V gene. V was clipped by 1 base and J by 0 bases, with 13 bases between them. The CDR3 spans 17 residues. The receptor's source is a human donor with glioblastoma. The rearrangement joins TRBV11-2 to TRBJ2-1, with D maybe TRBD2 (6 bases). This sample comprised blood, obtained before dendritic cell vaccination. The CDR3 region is CASSLVSSAYSYNEQFF. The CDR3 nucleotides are TGTGCCAGCAGCTTAGTGTCTAGCGCATACTCCTACAATGAGCAGTTCTTC.